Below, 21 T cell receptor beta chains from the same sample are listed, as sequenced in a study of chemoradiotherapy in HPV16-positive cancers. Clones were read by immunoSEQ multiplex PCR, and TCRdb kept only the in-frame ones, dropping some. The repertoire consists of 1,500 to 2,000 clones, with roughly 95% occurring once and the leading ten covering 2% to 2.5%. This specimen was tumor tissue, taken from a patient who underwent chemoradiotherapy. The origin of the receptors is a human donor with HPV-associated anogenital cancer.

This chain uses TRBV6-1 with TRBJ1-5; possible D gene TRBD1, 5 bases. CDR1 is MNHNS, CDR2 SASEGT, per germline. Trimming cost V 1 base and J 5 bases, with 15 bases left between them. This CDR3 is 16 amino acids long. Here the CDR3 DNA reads TGTGCCAGCAGTGAAGTCCCGTGGCAGGGAGATCAGCCCCAGCATTTT. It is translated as CASSEVPWQGDQPQHF.

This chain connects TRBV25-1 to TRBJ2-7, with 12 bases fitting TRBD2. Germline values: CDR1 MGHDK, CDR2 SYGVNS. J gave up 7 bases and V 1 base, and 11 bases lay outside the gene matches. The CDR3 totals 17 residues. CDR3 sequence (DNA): TGTGCCAGCAGTGAATGGTCGACTAGCGGGAGCTCTAGGGAGCAGTACTTC. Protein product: CASSEWSTSGSSREQYF.

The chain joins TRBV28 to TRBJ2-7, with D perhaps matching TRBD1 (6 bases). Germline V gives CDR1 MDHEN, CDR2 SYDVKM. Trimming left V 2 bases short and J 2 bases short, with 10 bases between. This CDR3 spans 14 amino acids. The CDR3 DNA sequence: TGTGCCAGCAGTTTAAGTCAGGGGACCTACGAGCAGTACTTC. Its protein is CASSLSQGTYEQYF.

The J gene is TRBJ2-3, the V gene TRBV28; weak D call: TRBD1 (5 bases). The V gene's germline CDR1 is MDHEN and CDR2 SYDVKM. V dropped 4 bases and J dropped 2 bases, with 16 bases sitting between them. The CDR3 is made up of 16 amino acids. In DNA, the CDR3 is TGTGCCAGCAGTTCTTTAAACCCGACAGCCACAGATACGCAGTATTTT. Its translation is CASSSLNPTATDTQYF.

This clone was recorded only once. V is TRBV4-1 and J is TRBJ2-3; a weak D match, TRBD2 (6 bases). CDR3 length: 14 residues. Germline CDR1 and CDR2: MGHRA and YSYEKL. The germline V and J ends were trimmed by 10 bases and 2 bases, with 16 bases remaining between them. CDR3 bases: TGCGCCACTAAAGGGCGGGGATCCACAGATACGCAGTATTTT. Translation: CATKGRGSTDTQYF.

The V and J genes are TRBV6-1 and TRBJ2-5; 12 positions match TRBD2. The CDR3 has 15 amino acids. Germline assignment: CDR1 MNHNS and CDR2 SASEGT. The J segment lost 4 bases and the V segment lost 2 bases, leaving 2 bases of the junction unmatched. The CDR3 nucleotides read TGTGCCAGCAGTGAACTAGCGGGAGGGCCAGAGACCCAGTACTTC. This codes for CASSELAGGPETQYF.

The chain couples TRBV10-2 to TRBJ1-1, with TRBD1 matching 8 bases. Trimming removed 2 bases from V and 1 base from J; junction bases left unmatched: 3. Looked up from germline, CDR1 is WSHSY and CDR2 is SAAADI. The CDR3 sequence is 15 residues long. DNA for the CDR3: TGCGCCAGCAGTGAGCCGACAGGGGAGAACACTGAAGCTTTCTTT. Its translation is CASSEPTGENTEAFF.

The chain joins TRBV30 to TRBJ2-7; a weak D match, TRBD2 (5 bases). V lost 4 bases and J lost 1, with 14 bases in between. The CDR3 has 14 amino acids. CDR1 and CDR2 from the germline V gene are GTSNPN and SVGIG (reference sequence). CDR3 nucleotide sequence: TGTGCCTGGAAATACGGGGTTCGGTCCTACGAGCAGTACTTC. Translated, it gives CAWKYGVRSYEQYF.

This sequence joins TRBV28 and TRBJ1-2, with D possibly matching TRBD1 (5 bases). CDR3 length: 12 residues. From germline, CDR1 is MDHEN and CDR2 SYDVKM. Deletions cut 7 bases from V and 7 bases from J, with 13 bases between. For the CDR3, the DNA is TGTGCCAGCACCCCGGGGCTTGGTGGCTACACCTTC. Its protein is CASTPGLGGYTF.

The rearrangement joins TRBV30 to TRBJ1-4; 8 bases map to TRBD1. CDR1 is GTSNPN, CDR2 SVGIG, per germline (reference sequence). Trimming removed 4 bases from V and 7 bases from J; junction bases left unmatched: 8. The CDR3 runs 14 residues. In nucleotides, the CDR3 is TGTGCCTGGACCCCAGGACAGGGTAGTGAAAAACTGTTTTTT. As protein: CAWTPGQGSEKLFF.

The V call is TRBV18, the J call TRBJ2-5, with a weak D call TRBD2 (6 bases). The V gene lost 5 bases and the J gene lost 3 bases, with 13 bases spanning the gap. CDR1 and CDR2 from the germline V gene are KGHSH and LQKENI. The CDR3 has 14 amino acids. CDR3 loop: CASSWRGREETQYF. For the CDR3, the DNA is TGTGCCAGCTCATGGAGGGGTCGGGAAGAGACCCAGTACTTC.

CDR3 bases: TGTGCCAGCAGTTTTTTTACAGGACTGATAGCCAAAAACATTCAGTACTTC. It yields the protein CASSFFTGLIAKNIQYF. This chain connects TRBV28 to TRBJ2-4, with D perhaps being TRBD1 or TRBD2 (5 bases each). V was cut by 3 bases and J by 0 bases, with 15 bases left in between. The germline V gene encodes CDR1 MDHEN and CDR2 SYDVKM. This CDR3 has 17 residues.

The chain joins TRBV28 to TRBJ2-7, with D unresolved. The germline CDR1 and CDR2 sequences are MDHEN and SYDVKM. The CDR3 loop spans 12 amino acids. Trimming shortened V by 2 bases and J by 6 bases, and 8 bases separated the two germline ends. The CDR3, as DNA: TGTGCCAGCAGTTTAATCTGGGGCGAGCAGTACTTC. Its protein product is CASSLIWGEQYF.

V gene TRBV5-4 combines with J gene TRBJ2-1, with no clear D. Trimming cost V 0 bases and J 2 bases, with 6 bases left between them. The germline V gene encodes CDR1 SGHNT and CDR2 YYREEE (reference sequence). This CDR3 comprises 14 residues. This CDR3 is CASSLGGAYNEQFF. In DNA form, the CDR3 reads TGTGCCAGCAGCTTGGGTGGCGCCTACAATGAGCAGTTCTTC.

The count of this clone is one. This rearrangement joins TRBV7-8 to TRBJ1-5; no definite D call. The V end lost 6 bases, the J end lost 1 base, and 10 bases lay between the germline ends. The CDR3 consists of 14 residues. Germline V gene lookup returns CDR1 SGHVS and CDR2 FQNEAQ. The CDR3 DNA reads TGTGCCAGCAGATTTGGTGCCAGCAATCAGCCCCAGCATTTT. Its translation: CASRFGASNQPQHF.

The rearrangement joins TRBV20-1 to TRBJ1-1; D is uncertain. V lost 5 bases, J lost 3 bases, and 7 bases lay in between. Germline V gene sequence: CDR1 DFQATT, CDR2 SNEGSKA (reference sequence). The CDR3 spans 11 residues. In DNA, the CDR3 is TGCAGTGCTGAACAGTACACTGAAGCTTTCTTT. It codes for CSAEQYTEAFF.

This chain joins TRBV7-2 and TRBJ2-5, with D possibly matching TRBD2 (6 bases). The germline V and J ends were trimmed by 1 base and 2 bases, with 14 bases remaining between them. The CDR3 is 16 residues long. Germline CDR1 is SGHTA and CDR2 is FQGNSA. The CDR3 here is CASSLGGGALQETQYF. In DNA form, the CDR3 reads TGTGCCAGCAGCTTAGGGGGCGGGGCTCTACAAGAGACCCAGTACTTC.

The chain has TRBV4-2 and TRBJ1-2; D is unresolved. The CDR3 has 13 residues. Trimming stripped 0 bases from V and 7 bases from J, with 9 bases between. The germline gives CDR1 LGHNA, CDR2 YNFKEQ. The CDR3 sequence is CASSQDTVGGYTF. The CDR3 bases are TGTGCCAGCAGCCAAGATACAGTTGGTGGCTACACCTTC.

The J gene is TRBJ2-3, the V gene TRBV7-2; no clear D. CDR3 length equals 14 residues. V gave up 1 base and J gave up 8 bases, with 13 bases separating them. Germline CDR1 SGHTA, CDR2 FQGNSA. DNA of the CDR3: TGTGCCAGCAGCTTAGGAGGAAGCATCCCTACGCAGTATTTT. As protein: CASSLGGSIPTQYF.

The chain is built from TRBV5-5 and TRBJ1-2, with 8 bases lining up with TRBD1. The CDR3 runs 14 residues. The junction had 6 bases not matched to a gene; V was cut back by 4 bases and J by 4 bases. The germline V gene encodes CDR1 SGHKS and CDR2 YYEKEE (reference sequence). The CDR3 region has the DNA TGTGCCAGCAGCCATCCGACAGGGGTCTATGGCTACACCTTC. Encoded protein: CASSHPTGVYGYTF.

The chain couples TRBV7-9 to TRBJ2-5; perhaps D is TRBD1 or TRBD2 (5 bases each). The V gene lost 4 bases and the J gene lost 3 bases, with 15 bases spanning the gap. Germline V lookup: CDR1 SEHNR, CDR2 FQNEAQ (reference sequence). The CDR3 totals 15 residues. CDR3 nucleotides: TGTGCCAGCAGCTCAACCTGGGACCAGGAAGAGACCCAGTACTTC. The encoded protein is CASSSTWDQEETQYF.